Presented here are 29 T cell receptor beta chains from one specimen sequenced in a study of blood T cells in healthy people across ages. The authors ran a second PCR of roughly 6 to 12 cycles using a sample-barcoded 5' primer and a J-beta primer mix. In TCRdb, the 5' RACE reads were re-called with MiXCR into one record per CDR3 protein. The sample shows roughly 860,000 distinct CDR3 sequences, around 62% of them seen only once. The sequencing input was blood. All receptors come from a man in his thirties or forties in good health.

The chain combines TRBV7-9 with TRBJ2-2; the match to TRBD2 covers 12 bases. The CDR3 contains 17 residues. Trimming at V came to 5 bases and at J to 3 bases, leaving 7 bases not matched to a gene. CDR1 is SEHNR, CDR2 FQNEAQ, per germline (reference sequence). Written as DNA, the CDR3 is TGTGCCAGCAGCCGGACTAGCGGGGCTGGGGACACCGGGGAGCTGTTTTTT. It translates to CASSRTSGAGDTGELFF.

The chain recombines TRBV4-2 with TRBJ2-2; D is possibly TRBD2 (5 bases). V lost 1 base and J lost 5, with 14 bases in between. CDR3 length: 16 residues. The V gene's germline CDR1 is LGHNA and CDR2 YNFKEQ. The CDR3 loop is CASSQVNGVGTGELFF. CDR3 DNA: TGTGCCAGCAGCCAAGTTAACGGGGTTGGAACCGGGGAGCTGTTTTTT.

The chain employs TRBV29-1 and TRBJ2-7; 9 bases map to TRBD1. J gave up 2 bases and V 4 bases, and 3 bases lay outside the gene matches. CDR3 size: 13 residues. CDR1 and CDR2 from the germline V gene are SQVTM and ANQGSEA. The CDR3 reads CSVARTGAYEQYF. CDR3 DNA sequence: TGCAGCGTTGCCCGGACAGGGGCCTACGAGCAGTACTTC.

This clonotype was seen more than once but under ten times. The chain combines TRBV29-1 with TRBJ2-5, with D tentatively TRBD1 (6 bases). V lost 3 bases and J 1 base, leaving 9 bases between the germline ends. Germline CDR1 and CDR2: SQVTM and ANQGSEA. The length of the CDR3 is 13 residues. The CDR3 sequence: CSVDPGAQETQYF. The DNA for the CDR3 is TGCAGCGTTGATCCAGGGGCCCAAGAGACCCAGTACTTC.

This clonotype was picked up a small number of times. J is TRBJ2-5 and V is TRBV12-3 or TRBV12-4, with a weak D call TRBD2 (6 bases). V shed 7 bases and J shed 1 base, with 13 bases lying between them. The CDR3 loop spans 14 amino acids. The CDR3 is CASTLSGFQETQYF. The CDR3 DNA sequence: TGTGCCAGCACCCTCAGCGGGTTCCAAGAGACCCAGTACTTC.

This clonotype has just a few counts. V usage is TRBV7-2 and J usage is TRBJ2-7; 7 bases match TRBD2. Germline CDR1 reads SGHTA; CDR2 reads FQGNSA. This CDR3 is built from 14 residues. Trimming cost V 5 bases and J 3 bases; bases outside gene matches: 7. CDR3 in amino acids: CASSPVAGDYEQYF. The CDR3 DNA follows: TGTGCCAGCAGCCCGGTTGCGGGGGACTACGAGCAGTACTTC. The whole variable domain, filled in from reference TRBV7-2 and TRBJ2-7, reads GAGVSQSPSNKVTEKGKDVELRCDPISGHTALYWYRQSLGQGLEFLIYFQGNSAPDKSGLPSDRFSAERTGGSVSTLTIQRTQQEDSAVYLCASSPVAGDYEQYFGPGTRLTVT.

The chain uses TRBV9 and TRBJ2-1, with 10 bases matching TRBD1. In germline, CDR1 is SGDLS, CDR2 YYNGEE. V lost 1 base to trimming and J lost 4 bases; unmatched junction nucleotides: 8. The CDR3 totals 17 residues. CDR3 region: CASSVTSTGGRYNEQFF. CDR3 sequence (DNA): TGTGCCAGCAGCGTAACCTCGACAGGGGGCAGGTACAATGAGCAGTTCTTC.

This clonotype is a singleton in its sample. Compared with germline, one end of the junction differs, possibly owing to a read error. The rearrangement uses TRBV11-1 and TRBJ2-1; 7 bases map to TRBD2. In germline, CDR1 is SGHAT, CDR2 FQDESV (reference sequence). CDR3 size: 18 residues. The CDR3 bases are TGTGCCAGCACCTTAGGGAGCGGCGGGGGACGACTTTACAATGAGCAGTTCTTC. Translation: CASTLGSGGGRLYNEQFF.

DNA for the CDR3: TGTGCCAGCAGCCAACTGACAGGGCCCAACACTGAAGCTTTCTTT. Translation: CASSQLTGPNTEAFF. V is TRBV6-6 and J is TRBJ1-1; TRBD1 matches at 7 bases. Trimming took 6 bases from V and 2 from J; bases not matched to a gene: 9. The CDR3 length is 15 residues. Germline CDR1 and CDR2: MNHNY and SVGAGI (reference sequence).

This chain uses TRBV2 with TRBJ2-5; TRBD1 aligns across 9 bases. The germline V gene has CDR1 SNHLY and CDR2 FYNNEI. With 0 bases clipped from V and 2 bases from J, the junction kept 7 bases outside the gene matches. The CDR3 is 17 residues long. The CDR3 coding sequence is TGTGCCAGCAGTGAAGCGCTTCGACAGGGGGGGCAAGAGACCCAGTACTTC. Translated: CASSEALRQGGQETQYF.

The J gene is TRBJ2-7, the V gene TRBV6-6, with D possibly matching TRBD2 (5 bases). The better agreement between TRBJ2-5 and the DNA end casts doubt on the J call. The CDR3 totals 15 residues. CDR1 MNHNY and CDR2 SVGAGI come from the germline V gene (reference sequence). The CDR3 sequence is CASSHYGGGMETQYF. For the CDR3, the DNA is TGTGCCAGCAGCCACTACGGAGGAGGCATGGAGACCCAGTACTTC.

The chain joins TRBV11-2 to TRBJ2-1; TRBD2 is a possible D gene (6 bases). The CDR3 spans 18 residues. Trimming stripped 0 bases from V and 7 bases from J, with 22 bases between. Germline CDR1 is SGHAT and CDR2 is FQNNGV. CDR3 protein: CASSLEGYGTPPGNEQFF. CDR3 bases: TGTGCCAGCAGCTTAGAGGGATACGGGACTCCCCCGGGGAATGAGCAGTTCTTC.

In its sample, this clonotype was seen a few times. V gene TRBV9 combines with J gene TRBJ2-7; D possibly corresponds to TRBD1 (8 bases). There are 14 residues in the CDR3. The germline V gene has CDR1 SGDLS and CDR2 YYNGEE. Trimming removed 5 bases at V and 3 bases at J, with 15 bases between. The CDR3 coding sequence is TGTGCCAGCAGTCGTAACAGGGGGGGCTACGAGCAGTACTTC. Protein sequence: CASSRNRGGYEQYF.

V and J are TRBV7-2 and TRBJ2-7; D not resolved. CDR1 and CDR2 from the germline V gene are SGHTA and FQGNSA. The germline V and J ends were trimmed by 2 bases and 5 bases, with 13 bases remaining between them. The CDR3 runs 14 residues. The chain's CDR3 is CASSLLGYPHEQYF. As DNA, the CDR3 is TGTGCCAGCAGCTTACTCGGCTATCCCCACGAGCAGTACTTC.

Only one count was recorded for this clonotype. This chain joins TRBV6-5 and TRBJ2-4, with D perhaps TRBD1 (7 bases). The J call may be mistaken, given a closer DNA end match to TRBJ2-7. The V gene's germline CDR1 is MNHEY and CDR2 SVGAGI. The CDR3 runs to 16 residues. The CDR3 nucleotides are TGTGCCAGCAGTTCCCAGAGGAGGGGGCGACCATACGAGCAGTACTTC. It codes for CASSSQRRGRPYEQYF.

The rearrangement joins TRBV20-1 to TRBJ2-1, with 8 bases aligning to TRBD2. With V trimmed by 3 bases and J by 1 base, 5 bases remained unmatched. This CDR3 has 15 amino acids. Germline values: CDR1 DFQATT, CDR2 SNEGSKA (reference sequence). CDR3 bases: TGCAGTGCTAGGGGACTAGGGGGTTCCTACAATGAGCAGTTCTTC. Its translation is CSARGLGGSYNEQFF.

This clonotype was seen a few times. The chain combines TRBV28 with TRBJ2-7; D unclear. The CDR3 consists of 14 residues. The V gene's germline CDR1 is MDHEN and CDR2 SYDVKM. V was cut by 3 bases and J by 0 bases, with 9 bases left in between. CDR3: CASSFLGSSYEQYF. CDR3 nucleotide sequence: TGTGCCAGCAGTTTCCTGGGAAGCTCCTACGAGCAGTACTTC.

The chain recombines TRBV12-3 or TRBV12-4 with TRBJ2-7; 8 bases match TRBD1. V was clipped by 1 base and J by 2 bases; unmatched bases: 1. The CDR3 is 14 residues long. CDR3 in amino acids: CASSLGGQAYEQYF. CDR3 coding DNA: TGTGCCAGCAGTTTAGGGGGACAGGCCTACGAGCAGTACTTC.

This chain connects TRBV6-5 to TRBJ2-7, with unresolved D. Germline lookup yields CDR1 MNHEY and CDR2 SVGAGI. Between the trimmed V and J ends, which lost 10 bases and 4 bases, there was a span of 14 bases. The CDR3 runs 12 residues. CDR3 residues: CATASATYEQYF. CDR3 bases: TGTGCCACCGCGTCCGCTACGTACGAGCAGTACTTC.

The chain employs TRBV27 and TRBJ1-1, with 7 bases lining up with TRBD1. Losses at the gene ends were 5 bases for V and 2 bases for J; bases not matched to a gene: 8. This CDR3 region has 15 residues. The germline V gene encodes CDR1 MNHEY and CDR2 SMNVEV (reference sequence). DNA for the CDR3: TGTGCCAGCAGTACGCTGGACAGGTTCAACACTGAAGCTTTCTTT. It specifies CASSTLDRFNTEAFF.

The CDR3 DNA reads TGTGCCAGCAGCTTACAGGTGGCCGAGTACAATGAGCAGTTCTTC. It codes for CASSLQVAEYNEQFF. The chain has TRBV7-2 and TRBJ2-1; no clear D gene. CDR1 and CDR2 (germline): SGHTA, FQGNSA. CDR3 length equals 15 residues. V lost 2 bases to trimming and J lost 4 bases, with 12 bases between them.

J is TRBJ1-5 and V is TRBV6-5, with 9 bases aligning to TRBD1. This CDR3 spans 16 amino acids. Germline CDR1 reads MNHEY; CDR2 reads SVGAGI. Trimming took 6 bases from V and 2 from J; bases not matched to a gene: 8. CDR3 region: CASRQQGAGGNQPQHF. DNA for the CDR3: TGTGCCAGCAGGCAACAGGGGGCGGGGGGCAATCAGCCCCAGCATTTT.

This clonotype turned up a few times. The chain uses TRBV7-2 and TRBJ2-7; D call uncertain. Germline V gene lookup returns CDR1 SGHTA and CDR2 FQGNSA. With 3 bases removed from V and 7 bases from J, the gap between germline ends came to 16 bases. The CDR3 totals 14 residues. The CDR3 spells CASSFPETRREQYF. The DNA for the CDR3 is TGTGCCAGCAGCTTCCCGGAAACAAGGCGGGAGCAGTACTTC.

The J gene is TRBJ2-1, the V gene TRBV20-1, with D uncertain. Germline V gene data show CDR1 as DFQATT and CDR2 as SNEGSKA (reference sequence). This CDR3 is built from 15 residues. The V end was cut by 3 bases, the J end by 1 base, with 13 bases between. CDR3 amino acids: CSASPDEMSYNEQFF. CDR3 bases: TGCAGTGCTAGTCCAGATGAAATGTCCTACAATGAGCAGTTCTTC.

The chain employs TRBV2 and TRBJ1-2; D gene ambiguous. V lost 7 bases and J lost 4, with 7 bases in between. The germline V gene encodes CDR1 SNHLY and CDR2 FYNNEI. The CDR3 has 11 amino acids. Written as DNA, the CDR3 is TGTGCCAGCACTCAGAGCTATGGCTACACCTTC. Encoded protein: CASTQSYGYTF.

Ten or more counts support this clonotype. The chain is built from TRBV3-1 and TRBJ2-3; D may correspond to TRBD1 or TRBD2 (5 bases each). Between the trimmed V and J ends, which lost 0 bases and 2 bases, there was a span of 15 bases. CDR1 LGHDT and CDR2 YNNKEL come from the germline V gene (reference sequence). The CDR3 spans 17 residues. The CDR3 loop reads CASSQDTRTRDTDTQYF. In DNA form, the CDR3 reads TGTGCCAGCAGCCAAGATACTAGGACAAGGGACACAGATACGCAGTATTTT.

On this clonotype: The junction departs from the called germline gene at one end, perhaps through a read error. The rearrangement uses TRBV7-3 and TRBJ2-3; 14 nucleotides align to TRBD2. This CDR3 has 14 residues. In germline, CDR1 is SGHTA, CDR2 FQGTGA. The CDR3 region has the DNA TGTGCCGGCAGTCGGACTAGCGGGGGGGATACGCAGTATTTT. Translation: CAGSRTSGGDTQYF. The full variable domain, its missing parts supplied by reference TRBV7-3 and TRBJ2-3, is GAGVSQTPSNKVTEKGKYVELRCDPISGHTALYWYRQSLGQGPEFLIYFQGTGAADDSGLPNDRFFAVRPEGSVSTLKIQRTERGDSAVYLCAGSRTSGGDTQYFGPGTRLTVL.

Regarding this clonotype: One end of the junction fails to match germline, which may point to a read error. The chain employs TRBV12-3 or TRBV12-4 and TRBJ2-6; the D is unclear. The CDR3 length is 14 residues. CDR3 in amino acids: CASSVMPGTNVLTF. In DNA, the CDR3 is TGTGCCAGCAGTGTAATGCCTGGGACCAACGTCCTGACTTTC.

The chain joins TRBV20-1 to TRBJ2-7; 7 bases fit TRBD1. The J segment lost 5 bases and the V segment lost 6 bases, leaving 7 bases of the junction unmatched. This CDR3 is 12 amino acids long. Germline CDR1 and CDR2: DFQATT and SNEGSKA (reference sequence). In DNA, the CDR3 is TGCAGTGCATTACAGGGGAGCGACGAGCAGTACTTC. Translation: CSALQGSDEQYF.